A selection of T cell receptor beta chains follows, all from one sample in a study of T cell repertoires in cytomegalovirus infection. TCRdb analysed the reads with MiXCR anew, one entry per CDR3 protein. The sample has 200,000 to 250,000 distinct CDR3 sequences; approximately 13% are singletons. The sequenced sample was PBMCs. The receptors were gathered from a human donor in good health (CMV status not recorded). Some clones in this sample may be carry-over from other donors' samples. CDR3s include the opening cysteine and the closing phenylalanine or tryptophan. Fields, in order: clone size, V gene, J gene, CDR3 protein. Some rows mark clone size as missing; the rest say once, few, many or name a class of expanded clone.

-	TRBV7-3	TRBJ1-1	CASSLMPAQNTEAFF
many	TRBV7-9	TRBJ1-1	CASSMGSEAFF
few	TRBV3-1	TRBJ2-1	CASSQVWGSNNEQFF
-	TRBV29-1	TRBJ2-3	CSVATGGGNTDTQYF
many	TRBV7-2	TRBJ1-1	CASSAARYTEAFF
-	TRBV18	TRBJ2-6	CASSPGDIGANVLTF
-	TRBV20-1	TRBJ2-7	CSASSGGAYEQYF
many	TRBV19	TRBJ1-1	CASAGGSDTEAFF
many	TRBV6-1	TRBJ1-2	CASSAISGNYGYTF
-	TRBV30	TRBJ1-2	CAWSSLGSLYGYTF
many	TRBV7-2	TRBJ1-1	CASSLQGRANEAFF
-	TRBV6-5	TRBJ1-6	CASSYSAGARNSPLHF
-	TRBV6-4	TRBJ2-7	CAGLILAGCTSYEQYF
few	TRBV19	TRBJ2-1	CASSMRGGALDNEQFF
many	TRBV12-3/TRBV12-4	TRBJ2-4	CASSLGQGRSFLPAKNIQYF
-	TRBV14	TRBJ2-5	CASSQVAGQETQYF
many	TRBV7-2	TRBJ2-7	CASSSTSGSGYEQYF
many	TRBV7-2	TRBJ2-5	CASSLGVPETQYF
many	TRBV12-3/TRBV12-4	TRBJ2-6	CASSLGQGRVSGANVLTF
few	TRBV5-1	TRBJ2-1	CASSLGLAGGTYNEQFF
-	TRBV29-1	TRBJ2-1	CSARLSYNEQFF
few	TRBV20-1	TRBJ2-3	CSARVTGVSTDTQYF
many	TRBV7-2	TRBJ2-7	CASSSSTSGTGPYEQYF